This TCR beta chain is drawn from a study of shared clonotypes between healthy human individuals. Study findings and constraints: Sharing across four donors was highest in naive CD4 (approximately 5%) and lowest in memory CD8 (approximately 0.4%). In this cohort, only blood was sampled, and tissue repertoires likely differ.

Original handling: Junction-only sequences produced by ImmunoSEQ had no quality scores, so filtering differed. Sequenced by immunoSEQ multiplex PCR; TCRdb stores in-frame clones only, minus some. That table is the source of V, J and clone size, and D and trimming were worked out from the DNA. The sample has 2 million to 2.5 million clones, around 95% seen once. Unmatched junction bases numbered 6, after V lost 2 bases and J lost 0 bases. The CDR3 has 16 amino acids. Looked up from germline, CDR1 is LNHDA and CDR2 is SQIVND (reference sequence). Partitioning of CD4+ cells yielded a CD45RA+ naive subset and a CD45RA-negative memory subset. Details on this clone: The antigen is undetermined.

This chain links TRBV19 with TRBJ2-5, with 7 positions matching TRBD2. The sequencing sample was made of naive CD4+ T cells sorted from blood. As to subset: CD45RA+ positively selected. The receptor's source is a man younger than 30 in good health. The CDR3 protein is CASSIPSGMYQETQYF. The CDR3 DNA sequence: TGTGCCAGTAGTATACCCAGCGGGATGTACCAAGAGACCCAGTACTTC.